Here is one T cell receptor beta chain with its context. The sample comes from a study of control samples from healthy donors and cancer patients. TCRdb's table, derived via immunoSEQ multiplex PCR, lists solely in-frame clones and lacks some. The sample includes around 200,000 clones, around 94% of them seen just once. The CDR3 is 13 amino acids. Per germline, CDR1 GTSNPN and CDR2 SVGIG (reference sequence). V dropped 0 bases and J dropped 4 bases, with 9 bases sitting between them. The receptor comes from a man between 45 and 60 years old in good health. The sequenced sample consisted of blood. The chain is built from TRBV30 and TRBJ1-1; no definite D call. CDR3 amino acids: CAWSVRVGTEAFF. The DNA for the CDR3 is TGTGCCTGGAGTGTAAGGGTCGGCACTGAAGCTTTCTTT.